This T cell receptor (beta chain) comes out of a study of blood T cell repertoires in COVID-19. The protocol was immunoSEQ multiplex PCR, while the TCRdb copy is restricted to in-frame clones and leaves out a portion. The sample has about 130,000 clones; about 86% are singletons. Sequenced sample: PBMCs or T cells enriched from blood (not recorded which). This TCR came from a man aged 35 to 55 with acute COVID-19.

The CDR3, as DNA: TGTGCCAGTAGTGCACAGGGGGCGGGTACTGAAGCTTTCTTT. Translating it yields CASSAQGAGTEAFF. The rearrangement links TRBV19 to TRBJ1-1; the match to TRBD1 covers 9 bases. The germline V gene has CDR1 LNHDA and CDR2 SQIVND (reference sequence). Trimming cost V 5 bases and J 5 bases; bases outside gene matches: 6. The CDR3 is 14 amino acids.